This TCR beta chain was profiled in a study of CD8+CD57+ T cells in acquired aplastic anemia. Profiling that covered TCR beta VDJ and CDR3 relied on genomic DNA as its template. MiXCR was run by TCRdb on the reads, yielding one entry per CDR3 protein. The sample contains about 180,000 distinct CDR3 sequences, less than 55% of which appear only once. Per germline, CDR1 SGHRS and CDR2 YFSETQ. The CDR3 extends over 15 amino acids. Trimming left V 2 bases short and J 5 bases short, with 16 bases between. The source material was sorted CD4+, CD8+, or CD8+CD57+ T cells (not recorded which) from PBMCs. The chain links TRBV5-1 to TRBJ1-2; TRBD1 is a possible D gene (6 bases). The TCR originated in a human donor in good health. CDR3 region: CASSLGRGFDYGYTF. For the CDR3, the DNA is TGCGCCAGCAGCTTAGGTAGGGGGTTCGATTATGGCTACACCTTC.